This T cell receptor (beta chain) was identified in a study of shared clonotypes between healthy human individuals. Profiling relied on immunoSEQ multiplex PCR, and the TCRdb table lists in-frame clones only, not all of them. This sample carries about 480,000 clones, 79% of them seen once, and the ten largest clones take 10% to 15%. Germline loops: CDR1 SGHRS, CDR2 YFSETQ. The CDR3 extends over 17 amino acids. Trimming removed 0 bases at V and 0 bases at J, with 13 bases between. Sample: PBMCs. This TCR was recovered from a woman in her thirties or forties in good health. Some clones in this sample may be carry-over from other donors' samples. The J gene is TRBJ2-1, the V gene TRBV5-1; a possible D gene is TRBD2 (5 bases). The CDR3 spells CASSLGPSGSSYNEQFF. Written as DNA, the CDR3 is TGCGCCAGCAGCTTGGGGCCCAGCGGAAGCTCCTACAATGAGCAGTTCTTC.